The 28 T cell receptor beta chains listed next were all sequenced from one sample in a study of cytomegalovirus exposure and HLA in healthy donors. 60 Vbeta and 13 Jbeta primers were used in PCR. Assay: immunoSEQ multiplex PCR; the TCRdb copy retains only in-frame clones and omits some. The specimen's table records tens of thousands of clones. Material for sequencing was PBMCs. All receptors come from a middle-aged woman in good health and CMV-seropositive.

V usage is TRBV7-3 and J usage is TRBJ2-7; 7 nucleotides line up with TRBD2. The germline gives CDR1 SGHTA, CDR2 FQGTGA. The CDR3 covers 15 residues. The V and J ends lost 1 base and 0 bases, in that order; junction bases with no gene match: 3. This chain's CDR3 is CASSLNGGSSYEQYF. The CDR3 nucleotides read TGTGCCAGCAGCTTAAATGGCGGGAGCTCCTACGAGCAGTACTTC.

The rearrangement uses TRBV6-5 and TRBJ2-2; 10 bases line up with TRBD2. In germline, CDR1 is MNHEY, CDR2 SVGAGI. V lost 3 bases and J lost 6; bases outside the gene matches: 7. The CDR3 sequence is 16 residues long. The CDR3 DNA follows: TGTGCCAGCAGTTATTCCGAACTAGCGGGGTCCGGGGAGCTGTTTTTT. Encoded protein: CASSYSELAGSGELFF.

The J gene is TRBJ1-2, the V gene TRBV28, with TRBD1 matching 8 bases. The germline CDR1 and CDR2 sequences are MDHEN and SYDVKM. The CDR3 sequence is 12 residues long. The ends lost 6 bases at V and 7 bases at J; junction bases unmatched: 4. CDR3 nucleotide sequence: TGTGCCAGCAGGTATACAGGGGGTGGCTACACCTTC. Amino acid sequence: CASRYTGGGYTF.

V and J are TRBV28 and TRBJ1-2; weak D call: TRBD1 (5 bases). Germline CDR1 MDHEN, CDR2 SYDVKM. Deletions cut 7 bases from V and 7 bases from J, with 13 bases between. CDR3 size: 12 residues. CDR3 loop: CASIELGGGYTF. Here the CDR3 DNA reads TGTGCCAGCATCGAGTTGGGGGGTGGCTACACCTTC.

The chain recombines TRBV7-9 with TRBJ2-3, with 7 bases matching TRBD2. The V and J ends lost 3 bases and 5 bases, in that order; junction bases with no gene match: 8. This CDR3 contains 15 residues. Germline CDR1 and CDR2: SEHNR and FQNEAQ (reference sequence). The CDR3 loop reads CASSFSTGGRDTQYF. CDR3 coding DNA: TGTGCCAGCAGCTTTTCTACTGGCGGGAGAGATACGCAGTATTTT.

In DNA form, the CDR3 reads TGTGCCACCAGCAGAGATATAGGGGGCACTGAAGCTTTCTTT. This gives the protein CATSRDIGGTEAFF. The chain uses TRBV15 and TRBJ1-1, with D maybe TRBD1 (6 bases). The length of the CDR3 is 14 residues. Germline V gene data show CDR1 as LNHNV and CDR2 as YYDKDF (reference sequence). Trimming removed 0 bases from V and 4 bases from J, with 9 bases in between.

The chain joins TRBV30 to TRBJ2-2; D gene ambiguous. Germline V CDR1 and CDR2: GTSNPN, SVGIG (reference sequence). With 0 bases removed from V and 5 bases from J, the gap between germline ends came to 10 bases. The CDR3 consists of 14 residues. CDR3 sequence reads: CAWSVYTPTGELFF. As DNA, the CDR3 is TGTGCCTGGAGTGTGTACACCCCTACCGGGGAGCTGTTTTTT.

The rearrangement links TRBV10-2 to TRBJ1-6, with TRBD1 matching 9 bases. Germline-derived CDR1 and CDR2 are WSHSY and SAAADI. The junction had 11 bases not matched to a gene; V was cut back by 6 bases and J by 17 bases. The CDR3 is made up of 13 amino acids. CDR3: CASRNNPGTGFHF. As DNA, the CDR3 is TGCGCCAGCAGAAACAATCCCGGGACAGGGTTCCACTTT.

This chain links TRBV28 with TRBJ1-1; the D gene is possibly TRBD1 (5 bases). Trimming shortened V by 6 bases and J by 5 bases, and 19 bases separated the two germline ends. CDR1 and CDR2 from the germline V gene are MDHEN and SYDVKM. This CDR3 comprises 15 residues. CDR3 residues: CASRVWGGEGTEAFF. The CDR3 coding sequence is TGTGCCAGCAGGGTCTGGGGAGGGGAGGGGACTGAAGCTTTCTTT.

CDR3 sequence: CAIRGQTITEAFF. DNA of the CDR3: TGTGCCATCAGAGGACAGACAATTACTGAAGCTTTCTTT. The rearrangement joins TRBV10-3 to TRBJ1-1; D perhaps matches TRBD1 (6 bases). Trimming stripped 6 bases from V and 5 bases from J, with 13 bases between. CDR3 length: 13 amino acids. Germline V gives CDR1 ENHRY, CDR2 SYGVKD.

The chain carries TRBV19 and TRBJ1-1; 9 bases are a match to TRBD1. Trimming took 4 bases from V and 5 from J; bases not matched to a gene: 11. The germline CDR1 and CDR2 sequences are LNHDA and SQIVND (reference sequence). This CDR3 is 16 amino acids long. CDR3 amino acids: CASSKITGGGGTEAFF. CDR3 nucleotides: TGTGCCAGTAGTAAGATTACAGGGGGCGGGGGGACTGAAGCTTTCTTT.

V usage is TRBV5-1 and J usage is TRBJ2-7; 11 positions agree with TRBD1. The CDR3 has 15 amino acids. Germline V gives CDR1 SGHRS, CDR2 YFSETQ. J was trimmed by 5 bases and V by 1 base; bases with no gene match: 5. The CDR3: CASSLPGTGGNEQYF. The CDR3 DNA reads as TGCGCCAGCAGCTTGCCTGGGACAGGGGGAAACGAGCAGTACTTC.

The CDR3 region is CASSLSRGRDTEAFF. The CDR3 DNA reads as TGCGCCAGCAGCTTAAGCAGGGGGCGCGACACTGAAGCTTTCTTT. V gene TRBV5-1 combines with J gene TRBJ1-1; 8 bases line up with TRBD1. Looked up from germline, CDR1 is SGHRS and CDR2 is YFSETQ. This CDR3 is 15 amino acids long. With V trimmed by 2 bases and J by 3 bases, 6 bases remained unmatched.

V gene TRBV7-2 combines with J gene TRBJ2-5, with D perhaps TRBD2 (5 bases). Matching the DNA end better, TRBJ2-7 makes the J call doubtful. The CDR3 runs 15 residues. Germline loops: CDR1 SGHTA, CDR2 FQGNSA. This chain's CDR3 is CASSAVGLAPYEQYF. The CDR3 DNA reads as TGTGCCAGCAGCGCTGTCGGGCTAGCTCCCTACGAGCAGTACTTC.

The gene calls are TRBV7-2 and TRBJ1-1; D not certain. Germline V gene lookup returns CDR1 SGHTA and CDR2 FQGNSA. The CDR3 runs 14 residues. V was pared by 2 bases and J by 3 bases, with 10 bases between. The CDR3 loop reads CASSLNSGYTEAFF. CDR3 nucleotides: TGTGCCAGCAGCTTAAATTCGGGTTACACTGAAGCTTTCTTT. The whole variable domain, remainder taken from reference TRBV7-2 and TRBJ1-1, is GAGVSQSPSNKVTEKGKDVELRCDPISGHTALYWYRQSLGQGLEFLIYFQGNSAPDKSGLPSDRFSAERTGGSVSTLTIQRTQQEDSAVYLCASSLNSGYTEAFFGQGTRLTVV.

As DNA, the CDR3 is TGTGCCAGCAGTTTATTACAGGGCGGTTATGGCTACACCTTC. The encoded protein is CASSLLQGGYGYTF. The genes are TRBV28 and TRBJ1-2, with a weak D call TRBD1 (6 bases). The CDR3 runs to 14 residues. Deletions cut 1 base from V and 5 bases from J, with 11 bases between. Germline V gives CDR1 MDHEN, CDR2 SYDVKM.

This chain joins TRBV5-6 and TRBJ1-5, with D perhaps matching TRBD1 (5 bases). V gave up 3 bases and J gave up 3 bases, with 13 bases separating them. CDR1 is SGHDT, CDR2 YYEEEE, per germline. The CDR3 sequence is 15 residues long. CDR3 in amino acids: CASSSIDSLNQPQHF. Here the CDR3 DNA reads TGTGCCAGCAGCTCCATTGACAGTCTCAATCAGCCCCAGCATTTT.

The chain has TRBV30 and TRBJ1-5; TRBD1 matches at 9 bases. This CDR3 has 14 amino acids. CDR1 and CDR2 from the germline V gene are GTSNPN and SVGIG (reference sequence). V dropped 3 bases and J dropped 8; count of bases not matched to a gene: 8. CDR3 DNA sequence: TGTGCCTGGAGCCCGGGACAGGGTTTCGAGCCCCAGCATTTT. It encodes CAWSPGQGFEPQHF.

The V and J genes are TRBV7-9 and TRBJ1-6; D may be TRBD1 (6 bases). Germline V gene lookup returns CDR1 SEHNR and CDR2 FQNEAQ (reference sequence). V gave up 4 bases and J gave up 7 bases, with 14 bases separating them. CDR3 size: 15 residues. The CDR3 DNA is TGTGCCAGCAGCTCACAGGGTTTAGGGAATTCACCCCTCCACTTT. This encodes CASSSQGLGNSPLHF.

V usage is TRBV5-1 and J usage is TRBJ1-1; D possibly corresponds to TRBD1 (6 bases). Germline V gives CDR1 SGHRS, CDR2 YFSETQ. The V end lost 0 bases, the J end lost 0 bases, and 6 bases lay between the germline ends. This CDR3 comprises 14 residues. CDR3 in DNA: TGCGCCAGCAGCTTGGGGGGGCTGAACACTGAAGCTTTCTTT. Translation: CASSLGGLNTEAFF.

The V and J genes are TRBV30 and TRBJ1-5; 12 bases line up with TRBD1. V lost 1 base to trimming and J lost 0 bases; unmatched junction nucleotides: 13. Germline assignment: CDR1 GTSNPN and CDR2 SVGIG (reference sequence). The CDR3 extends over 20 amino acids. The CDR3 sequence is CAWSGGTGGERSYSNQPQHF. CDR3 nucleotide sequence: TGTGCCTGGAGTGGCGGGACAGGGGGCGAAAGGAGTTATAGCAATCAGCCCCAGCATTTT.

The chain employs TRBV13 and TRBJ2-7; D ambiguous. CDR3 length: 13 amino acids. Germline V gene data show CDR1 as PRHDT and CDR2 as FYEKMQ (reference sequence). V lost 5 bases and J 3 bases, leaving 11 bases between the germline ends. The CDR3 sequence: CASSPRTNYEQYF. The CDR3 DNA follows: TGTGCCAGCAGCCCTAGAACCAACTACGAGCAGTACTTC.

The J gene is TRBJ1-5, the V gene TRBV23-1, with D perhaps matching TRBD1 (5 bases). TRBV23-1 is labeled an ORF, and its function is uncertain. The CDR3 loop spans 12 amino acids. V lost 9 bases and J lost 4, with 10 bases in between. This chain's CDR3 is CARKGANQPQHF. As DNA, the CDR3 is TGCGCCAGAAAAGGGGCTAATCAGCCCCAGCATTTT.

The rearrangement uses TRBV4-3 and TRBJ2-7, with D perhaps TRBD1 (6 bases). Germline V gene sequence: CDR1 LGHNA, CDR2 YSLEER. V dropped 1 base and J dropped 9 bases, with 16 bases sitting between them. The CDR3 runs 14 residues. The CDR3 coding sequence is TGCGCCAGCAGCCAAGCGAGGGGGAGTGGAAGGCAGTACTTC. It codes for CASSQARGSGRQYF.

The chain combines TRBV19 with TRBJ2-1; the match to TRBD1 covers 8 bases. The CDR3 totals 13 residues. With V trimmed by 6 bases and J by 6 bases, 4 bases remained unmatched. Germline V gene sequence: CDR1 LNHDA, CDR2 SQIVND (reference sequence). CDR3 nucleotide sequence: TGTGCCAGTAGCCCGACAGGGGTCAATGAGCAGTTCTTC. Amino acids: CASSPTGVNEQFF.

The rearrangement joins TRBV18 to TRBJ2-1, with 9 bases matching TRBD2. CDR3 length: 15 residues. Germline CDR1 reads KGHSH; CDR2 reads LQKENI. V trimming: 6 bases; J trimming: 2 bases; junction bases outside the gene matches: 5. The DNA of the CDR3 is TGTGCCAGCTCCCGAGCGGGAGGCACCTACAATGAGCAGTTCTTC. It translates to CASSRAGGTYNEQFF.

The rearrangement joins TRBV19 to TRBJ2-3; 9 bases align to TRBD2. CDR3 length equals 16 residues. Germline CDR1 is LNHDA and CDR2 is SQIVND (reference sequence). V lost 3 bases to trimming and J lost 4 bases; unmatched junction nucleotides: 8. CDR3 loop: CASSILPSGVSDTQYF. CDR3 nucleotides: TGTGCCAGTAGTATCCTCCCTAGCGGGGTATCAGATACGCAGTATTTT.

V gene TRBV7-9 combines with J gene TRBJ1-6; D not resolved. The V end lost 4 bases, the J end lost 7 bases, and 14 bases lay between the germline ends. The CDR3 runs 15 residues. The germline V gene has CDR1 SEHNR and CDR2 FQNEAQ (reference sequence). In nucleotides, the CDR3 is TGTGCCAGCAGCTCTGCCGGGAGGGCGAATTCACCCCTCCACTTT. Amino acids: CASSSAGRANSPLHF.